Included here is one T cell receptor (beta chain) sequence, with context. The record originates from a study of blood T cell repertoires in COVID-19. At the level of the study: Samples came from the United States, Italy and Spain, spanning acute and convalescent COVID-19. PBMCs, B-cell-depleted T cells, or T cells were the source of the cDNA or gDNA that made up the material.

How the authors handled the data: Using reference gene primer amplification, nucleated cell counts were estimated. Here immunoSEQ multiplex PCR was the method, and the copy in TCRdb shows in-frame clones only, minus some. The D gene and trimming were derived from the DNA, and the V and J assignments and clone size from that table. The sample lists about 530,000 clones; around nine tenths were seen once. Followed over time, Seattle patients had been enrolled while infection was active. V lost 6 bases to trimming and J lost 0 bases, with 14 bases between them. Germline values: CDR1 KGHSH, CDR2 LQKENI. The length of the CDR3 is 16 residues.

The sample was peripheral blood. The clonotype originates from a woman aged 45-59 years with COVID-19, enrolled during active disease. The genes are TRBV18 and TRBJ2-2, with D perhaps TRBD1 (5 bases). The CDR3 loop reads CASSGSRASNTGELFF. CDR3 sequence (DNA): TGTGCCAGCTCGGGGTCCAGGGCCTCGAACACCGGGGAGCTGTTTTTT.